Presented here are 20 T cell receptor beta chains from one specimen sequenced in a study of OX40 agonist ivuxolimab in advanced cancers. This table comes from immunoSEQ multiplex PCR, and its TCRdb copy is limited to in-frame clones, with some not included. The table records tens of thousands of clones, around 92% of them present only once. The sequences come from CD4+ or CD8+ T cells sorted from blood, collected in a trial of the OX40 agonist ivuxolimab. The receptors here all came from an adult with an advanced solid tumor such as melanoma, head and neck, liver or kidney cancer.

The genes are TRBV19 and TRBJ1-1; TRBD1 agrees at 7 bases. Germline CDR1 and CDR2: LNHDA and SQIVND (reference sequence). The V and J ends lost 4 bases and 5 bases, in that order; junction bases with no gene match: 7. There are 14 residues in the CDR3. The CDR3, as DNA: TGTGCCAGTAGTACCTACAGGGGTGGGACTGAAGCTTTCTTT. Its translation is CASSTYRGGTEAFF.

The chain has TRBV11-2 and TRBJ2-5; TRBD1 matches 10 bases. The V gene end was trimmed by 5 bases and the J gene end by 5 bases; junction bases not matched to a gene: 8. Germline lookup yields CDR1 SGHAT and CDR2 FQNNGV. The CDR3 has 15 amino acids. DNA for the CDR3: TGTGCCAGCAGCGACGAGGGACAGGGGAAGGAGACCCAGTACTTC. Protein: CASSDEGQGKETQYF.

The chain has TRBV7-6 and TRBJ2-5; D remains ambiguous. V dropped 6 bases and J dropped 1 base, with 12 bases sitting between them. CDR3 length: 14 residues. The germline CDR1 and CDR2 sequences are SGHVS and FNYEAQ. This CDR3 reads CASSPGWSQETQYF. The CDR3 region has the DNA TGTGCCAGCAGTCCCGGTTGGAGCCAAGAGACCCAGTACTTC.

The chain links TRBV19 to TRBJ1-1; no clear D gene. Germline loops: CDR1 LNHDA, CDR2 SQIVND (reference sequence). The CDR3 is 15 residues long. Trimming left V 5 bases short and J 6 bases short, with 19 bases between. CDR3 loop: CASSPKGRPGPEAFF. The CDR3 DNA sequence: TGTGCCAGTAGTCCAAAAGGTCGCCCCGGCCCTGAAGCTTTCTTT. Using reference TRBV19 and TRBJ1-1 for the parts outside the CDR3, the full variable domain is DGGITQSPKYLFRKEGQNVTLSCEQNLNHDAMYWYRQDPGQGLRLIYYSQIVNDFQKGDIAEGYSVSREKKESFPLTVTSAQKNPTAFYLCASSPKGRPGPEAFFGQGTRLTVV.

V usage is TRBV29-1 and J usage is TRBJ1-1, with no clear D. The germline gives CDR1 SQVTM, CDR2 ANQGSEA. With 6 bases removed from V and 5 bases from J, the gap between germline ends came to 19 bases. This CDR3 has 14 amino acids. This chain's CDR3 is CSVVMTAPGTEAFF. The DNA for the CDR3 is TGCAGCGTCGTTATGACCGCCCCGGGAACTGAAGCTTTCTTT.

J is TRBJ2-1 and V is TRBV9, with D tentatively TRBD1 or TRBD2 (5 bases each). Per the germline V gene, CDR1 is SGDLS and CDR2 is YYNGEE. This CDR3 has 16 amino acids. V lost 6 bases and J lost 2, with 18 bases in between. CDR3 in amino acids: CASTLLTGTAYNEQFF. CDR3 bases: TGTGCCAGCACCCTATTGACGGGGACGGCCTACAATGAGCAGTTCTTC.

The chain joins TRBV6-6 to TRBJ2-7; 12 bases are shared with TRBD1. CDR1 and CDR2 from the germline V gene are MNHNY and SVGAGI (reference sequence). CDR3 length: 15 residues. J gave up 5 bases and V 6 bases, and 8 bases lay outside the gene matches. The CDR3 sequence is CASRHTGTGGDEQYF. CDR3 coding DNA: TGTGCCAGCAGACATACCGGGACAGGGGGCGACGAGCAGTACTTC.

The CDR3 reads CSVSGGGGYTF. CDR3 in DNA: TGCAGCGTTTCAGGGGGAGGTGGCTACACCTTC. The chain uses TRBV29-1 and TRBJ1-2, with 7 bases matching TRBD1. CDR3 length: 11 amino acids. J gave up 7 bases and V 5 bases, and 4 bases lay outside the gene matches. Germline V lookup: CDR1 SQVTM, CDR2 ANQGSEA.

This clone was seen more than once but under ten times. V usage is TRBV5-1 and J usage is TRBJ1-1; 9 bases are shared with TRBD1. Germline CDR1 SGHRS, CDR2 YFSETQ. This CDR3 is built from 18 residues. With V trimmed by 4 bases and J by 5 bases, 18 bases remained unmatched. The CDR3 loop reads CASSPTGTGTFSWTEAFF. As DNA, the CDR3 is TGCGCCAGCAGCCCTACCGGGACAGGGACTTTCTCGTGGACTGAAGCTTTCTTT.

J is TRBJ2-2 and V is TRBV19; 8 bases map to TRBD1. J was trimmed by 7 bases and V by 7 bases; bases with no gene match: 5. The CDR3 is 13 residues long. From germline, CDR1 is LNHDA and CDR2 SQIVND (reference sequence). In DNA form, the CDR3 reads TGTGCCAGTACCGGGACAGGCCTCGGGGAGCTGTTTTTT. Its protein is CASTGTGLGELFF. Full variable domain (remainder filled in from reference TRBV19 and TRBJ2-2): DGGITQSPKYLFRKEGQNVTLSCEQNLNHDAMYWYRQDPGQGLRLIYYSQIVNDFQKGDIAEGYSVSREKKESFPLTVTSAQKNPTAFYLCASTGTGLGELFFGEGSRLTVL.

DNA for the CDR3: TGTGCCTGGAACCTAGCGGGGGGGCGCAAGCAGTATTTT. This encodes CAWNLAGGRKQYF. This chain uses TRBV30 with TRBJ2-3; 12 bases are shared with TRBD2. J was trimmed by 11 bases and V by 4 bases; bases with no gene match: 7. The germline CDR1 and CDR2 sequences are GTSNPN and SVGIG (reference sequence). This CDR3 is built from 13 residues.

The V and J genes are TRBV7-2 and TRBJ2-3; 11 positions agree with TRBD2. V was clipped by 1 base and J by 3 bases; unmatched bases: 12. The CDR3 has 19 residues. Germline-derived CDR1 and CDR2 are SGHTA and FQGNSA. The DNA of the CDR3 is TGTGCCAGCAGCTTAGTGAGGAGTAGCGGGGGGGCAAGGACAGATACGCAGTATTTT. Translating it yields CASSLVRSSGGARTDTQYF.

The gene calls are TRBV21-1 and TRBJ2-3; the table names TRBD2, a call not compared with the DNA. TRBV21-1 is a pseudogene. The CDR3 contains 15 residues. CDR3 loop: CASSTKASGTDTQYF. DNA for the CDR3: TGTGCCAGCTCCACTAAGGCTAGCGGCACAGATACGCAGTATTTT.

The chain has TRBV6-4 and TRBJ2-2; D may be TRBD1 (5 bases). Germline-derived CDR1 and CDR2 are MRHNA and SNTAGT. The CDR3 consists of 14 residues. The V end was cut by 4 bases, the J end by 4 bases, with 10 bases between. DNA for the CDR3: TGTGCCAGCAGTGTTCTAGACAGCACCGGGGAGCTGTTTTTT. It specifies CASSVLDSTGELFF.

The chain joins TRBV7-2 to TRBJ2-7; TRBD1 aligns across 8 bases. This CDR3 is 15 amino acids long. Germline values: CDR1 SGHTA, CDR2 FQGNSA. The V and J ends lost 6 bases and 7 bases, in that order; junction bases with no gene match: 14. CDR3 region: CASRSPGTGVFEQYF. For the CDR3, the DNA is TGTGCCAGCAGAAGTCCAGGGACAGGAGTTTTTGAGCAGTACTTC.

The chain couples TRBV7-9 to TRBJ2-2, with 14 nucleotides matching TRBD2. V was clipped by 5 bases and J by 4 bases; unmatched bases: 6. Germline loops: CDR1 SEHNR, CDR2 FQNEAQ (reference sequence). This CDR3 region has 17 residues. The CDR3 DNA sequence: TGTGCCAGCAGCGGTAGGGGACTAGCGGGGGTCACCGGGGAGCTGTTTTTT. Amino acid sequence: CASSGRGLAGVTGELFF.

The genes are TRBV21-1 and TRBJ2-3; the table's D call, TRBD2, has no DNA check behind it. TRBV21-1 represents a pseudogene. The CDR3 extends over 14 amino acids. The CDR3 region is CASSKETIPDTQYF. CDR3 nucleotides: TGTGCCAGCAGCAAAGAGACTATCCCCGATACGCAGTATTTT.

This sequence joins TRBV6-6 and TRBJ1-5, with TRBD1 matching 11 bases. Germline CDR1 reads MNHNY; CDR2 reads SVGAGI (reference sequence). This CDR3 is built from 14 residues. V gave up 5 bases and J gave up 7 bases; unmatched junction bases: 4. The CDR3 DNA follows: TGTGCCAGCAGTGTAGGACAGGGGGCACAGCCCCAGCATTTT. It encodes CASSVGQGAQPQHF.

This clone was seen only once. The chain combines TRBV5-1 with TRBJ2-3, with 10 bases aligning to TRBD2. This CDR3 spans 16 amino acids. Germline-derived CDR1 and CDR2 are SGHRS and YFSETQ. The V and J ends lost 0 bases and 1 base, in that order; junction bases with no gene match: 2. The CDR3 loop is CASSLGTSGGTDTQYF. CDR3 bases: TGCGCCAGCAGCTTGGGAACTAGCGGGGGCACAGATACGCAGTATTTT.

The V gene is TRBV5-5, the J gene TRBJ2-7; TRBD1 aligns across 9 bases. Germline CDR1 and CDR2: SGHKS and YYEKEE (reference sequence). With 4 bases clipped from V and 2 bases from J, the junction kept 4 bases outside the gene matches. CDR3 length equals 14 residues. DNA of the CDR3: TGTGCCAGCAGCGCCGGGACAGGGACCTACGAGCAGTACTTC. Its protein is CASSAGTGTYEQYF.